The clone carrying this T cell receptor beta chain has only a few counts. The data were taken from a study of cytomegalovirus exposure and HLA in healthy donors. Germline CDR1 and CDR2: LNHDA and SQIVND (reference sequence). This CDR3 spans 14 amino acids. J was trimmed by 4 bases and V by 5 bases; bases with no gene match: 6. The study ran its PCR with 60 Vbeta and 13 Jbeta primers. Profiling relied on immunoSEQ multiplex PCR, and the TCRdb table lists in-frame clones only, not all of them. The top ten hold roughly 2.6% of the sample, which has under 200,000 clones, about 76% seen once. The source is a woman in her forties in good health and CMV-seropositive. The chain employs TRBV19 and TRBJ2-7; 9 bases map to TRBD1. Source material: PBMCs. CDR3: CASSARQGEYEQYF. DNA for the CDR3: TGTGCCAGTAGTGCAAGACAGGGGGAGTACGAGCAGTACTTC.